This TCR beta chain was documented in a study of cytomegalovirus exposure and HLA in healthy donors. Per the germline V gene, CDR1 is MDHEN and CDR2 is SYDVKM. CDR3 length equals 14 residues. V gave up 2 bases and J gave up 5 bases, with 12 bases separating them. Findings and caveats of the study: Most TCRs appeared rarely, but some public TCRs recurred in many donors.

This PCR relied on a set of 60 Vbeta primers and 13 Jbeta primers. Profiling relied on immunoSEQ multiplex PCR, and the TCRdb table lists in-frame clones only, not all of them. This table holds around 190,000 clones, 65% to 85% found once. Regarding this clone: The antigen remains unidentified.

The J gene is TRBJ1-1, the V gene TRBV28; D gene unclear. This TCR was sampled from a man in his 60s in good health and CMV-seronegative. Source material: PBMCs. CDR3 residues: CASSLGGRRTEAFF. CDR3 nucleotide sequence: TGTGCCAGCAGTTTAGGAGGGAGGAGGACTGAAGCTTTCTTT.